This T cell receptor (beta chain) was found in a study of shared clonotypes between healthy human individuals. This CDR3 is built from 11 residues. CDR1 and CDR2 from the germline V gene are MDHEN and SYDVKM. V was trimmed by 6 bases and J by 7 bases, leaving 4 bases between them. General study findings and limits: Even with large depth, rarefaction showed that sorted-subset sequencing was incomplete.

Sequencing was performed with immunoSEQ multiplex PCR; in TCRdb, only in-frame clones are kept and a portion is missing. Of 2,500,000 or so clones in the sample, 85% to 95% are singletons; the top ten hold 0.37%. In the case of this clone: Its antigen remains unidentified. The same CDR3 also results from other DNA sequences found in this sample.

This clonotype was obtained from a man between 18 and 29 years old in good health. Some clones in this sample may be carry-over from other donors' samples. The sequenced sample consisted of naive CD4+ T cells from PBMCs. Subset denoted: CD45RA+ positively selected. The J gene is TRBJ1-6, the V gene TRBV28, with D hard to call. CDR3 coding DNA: TGTGCCAGCAGCCTAAATTCACCCCTCCACTTT. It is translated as CASSLNSPLHF.